The 16 T cell receptor beta chains listed next were all sequenced from one sample in a study of blood T cell repertoires in COVID-19. Clones were sequenced by immunoSEQ multiplex PCR, and TCRdb holds only the in-frame ones, with some missing. The sample yields approximately 300,000 clones, 85% to 90% seen once. Sample: PBMCs or T cells enriched from blood (not recorded which). Receptor source: a woman younger than 35 who had recovered from COVID-19.

The chain joins TRBV28 to TRBJ1-1; no definite D call. V was shortened by 5 bases and J by 0 bases, with 13 bases between the two germline ends. The CDR3 is 15 amino acids. CDR1 and CDR2 (germline): MDHEN, SYDVKM. DNA of the CDR3: TGTGCCAGCAGTCTGACTCCTGCAATGAACACTGAAGCTTTCTTT. Protein product: CASSLTPAMNTEAFF.

This CDR3 is CAILESSYNSPLHF. The DNA for the CDR3 is TGTGCCATCCTCGAGAGCTCCTATAATTCACCCCTCCACTTT. The V call is TRBV7-2, the J call TRBJ1-6; D is ambiguous. There are 14 residues in the CDR3. V lost 10 bases and J lost 0, with 10 bases in between. Per germline, CDR1 SGHTA and CDR2 FQGNSA.

The chain has TRBV24-1 and TRBJ1-5, with TRBD1 matching over 9 bases. With 6 bases clipped from V and 4 bases from J, the junction kept 6 bases outside the gene matches. Germline CDR1 and CDR2: KGHDR and SFDVKD. The CDR3 has 15 residues. The CDR3 is CATSPGQGGNQPQHF. In nucleotides, the CDR3 is TGTGCCACCAGTCCGGGACAGGGTGGAAATCAGCCCCAGCATTTT.

This clone occurred once. This sequence joins TRBV5-6 and TRBJ1-3; 8 bases match TRBD1. The V and J ends lost 4 bases and 4 bases, in that order; junction bases with no gene match: 7. There are 15 residues in the CDR3. CDR1 and CDR2 (germline): SGHDT, YYEEEE. CDR3 DNA: TGTGCCAGCAGCCTTCAGGGGGCGAGGGGAAACACCATATATTTT. This encodes CASSLQGARGNTIYF.

The genes are TRBV5-1 and TRBJ1-1, with D perhaps matching TRBD1 (5 bases). V lost 3 bases, J lost 4 bases, and 10 bases lay in between. The CDR3 is 13 residues long. CDR1 and CDR2 from the germline V gene are SGHRS and YFSETQ. CDR3 nucleotide sequence: TGCGCCAGCAGCTGGGGGGAGGGCACTGAAGCTTTCTTT. Translating gives CASSWGEGTEAFF.

The chain links TRBV7-3 to TRBJ1-5; a possible D gene is TRBD1 (5 bases). Germline lookup yields CDR1 SGHTA and CDR2 FQGTGA. V lost 2 bases and J lost 4, with 9 bases in between. CDR3 length: 14 residues. The chain's CDR3 is CASSLRRTNQPQHF. For the CDR3, the DNA is TGTGCCAGCAGCTTACGTAGGACAAATCAGCCCCAGCATTTT.

V is TRBV10-1 and J is TRBJ2-7, with TRBD2 identical over 8 bases. Germline V lookup: CDR1 WNHNN, CDR2 SYGVQD (reference sequence). V shed 0 bases, J shed 3 bases, and the junction held 4 bases outside the gene matches. There are 15 residues in the CDR3. CDR3 sequence reads: CASSESGSGNYEQYF. DNA for the CDR3: TGCGCCAGCAGTGAGTCGGGTAGCGGGAACTACGAGCAGTACTTC.

The chain links TRBV30 to TRBJ1-1; TRBD1 matches 11 bases. The CDR3 consists of 15 residues. V dropped 7 bases and J dropped 6; count of bases not matched to a gene: 13. Germline CDR1 GTSNPN, CDR2 SVGIG (reference sequence). The CDR3 spells CASQDRGQARAEAFF. In DNA form, the CDR3 reads TGTGCCTCCCAGGACAGGGGGCAAGCGCGCGCTGAAGCTTTCTTT.

The chain combines TRBV5-1 with TRBJ2-1; 7 bases align to TRBD2. The CDR3 consists of 15 residues. With V trimmed by 5 bases and J by 4 bases, 9 bases remained unmatched. The germline V gene encodes CDR1 SGHRS and CDR2 YFSETQ. The CDR3 loop is CASRVSGALYNEQFF. The CDR3 DNA sequence: TGCGCCAGCAGAGTCAGCGGGGCATTGTACAATGAGCAGTTCTTC.

With regard to this clone: Germline and junction disagree at one end, which may indicate a read error. This chain links TRBV29-1 with TRBJ2-1, with 9 bases aligning to TRBD2. The CDR3 loop spans 13 amino acids. In germline, CDR1 is SQVTM, CDR2 ANQGSEA. The CDR3: CSVEYPAGGPIIF. In nucleotides, the CDR3 is TGCAGCGTTGAGTATCCAGCGGGAGGACCAATAATCTTC.

The chain couples TRBV3-1 (or the pseudogene TRBV3-2) to TRBJ2-7; D possibly corresponds to TRBD1 (6 bases). V dropped 3 bases and J dropped 1 base, with 10 bases sitting between them. This CDR3 is 14 amino acids long. CDR1 and CDR2 (germline): LGHDT, YNNKEL (reference sequence). CDR3 sequence reads: CASSHRDISYEQYF. Here the CDR3 DNA reads TGTGCCAGCAGCCACAGGGACATTTCCTACGAGCAGTACTTC.

V usage is TRBV29-1 and J usage is TRBJ1-2, with 8 bases lining up with TRBD1. The V gene's germline CDR1 is SQVTM and CDR2 ANQGSEA. V dropped 5 bases and J dropped 6; count of bases not matched to a gene: 8. The CDR3 consists of 13 residues. The CDR3 is CSVLDRAVDGYTF. The CDR3 coding sequence is TGCAGCGTTCTGGACAGGGCAGTGGATGGCTACACCTTC.

This rearrangement joins TRBV28 to TRBJ1-2; possibly TRBD1 for D (5 bases). Trimming cost V 5 bases and J 0 bases, with 16 bases left between them. The CDR3 runs to 16 residues. The V gene's germline CDR1 is MDHEN and CDR2 SYDVKM. CDR3 coding DNA: TGTGCCAGCAGTAGGGGCGGGGCAGGACCTAACTATGGCTACACCTTC. The encoded protein is CASSRGGAGPNYGYTF.

V gene TRBV30 combines with J gene TRBJ1-6, with 7 bases that match TRBD1. CDR1 and CDR2 from the germline V gene are GTSNPN and SVGIG (reference sequence). CDR3 size: 16 residues. V trimming: 6 bases; J trimming: 6 bases; junction bases outside the gene matches: 14. The DNA for the CDR3 is TGTGCCTGCCCTTCTGTCCCGGGACAGACTAATTCACCCCTCCACTTT. Encoded protein: CACPSVPGQTNSPLHF.

Only a few counts were recorded for this clone. The chain has TRBV5-4 and TRBJ2-7; maybe TRBD2 (6 bases). V was pared by 0 bases and J by 0 bases, with 13 bases between. CDR3 length: 16 residues. Germline values: CDR1 SGHNT, CDR2 YYREEE (reference sequence). For the CDR3, the DNA is TGTGCCAGCAGCTTGGGAGCGGGTCCTAGCTCCTACGAGCAGTACTTC. Protein sequence: CASSLGAGPSSYEQYF.

The chain has TRBV5-6 and TRBJ2-2; D is perhaps TRBD1 (6 bases). The CDR3 has 14 residues. V was cut by 4 bases and J by 8 bases, with 15 bases left in between. Germline values: CDR1 SGHDT, CDR2 YYEEEE. The CDR3 sequence: CASSPRTALGELFF. The CDR3 DNA sequence: TGTGCCAGCAGCCCGAGGACAGCCCTGGGGGAGCTGTTTTTT.